This passage covers 27 T cell receptor beta chains from one sample sequenced in a study of shared clonotypes between healthy human individuals. Method: immunoSEQ multiplex PCR; TCRdb's copy keeps in-frame clones and lacks some. In the table there are about 1.1 million clones, approximately 75% of which are singletons. The sequencing input was memory CD4+ T cells from PBMCs. The subset denotes: CD45RA-negative fraction. All receptors derive from a man between 18 and 35 years old in good health. Some clones in this sample may be carry-over from other donors' samples.

The CDR3 reads CASSQSRDTSTDTQYF. CDR3 nucleotides: TGTGCCAGCAGCCAAAGTAGGGACACGTCGACAGATACGCAGTATTTT. The chain is built from TRBV7-3 and TRBJ2-3; maybe TRBD1 (6 bases). The CDR3 has 16 residues. Trimming took 5 bases from V and 3 from J, leaving 18 bases between them. The germline gives CDR1 SGHTA, CDR2 FQGTGA.

The J gene is TRBJ1-1, the V gene TRBV10-3; D is uncertain. The germline V gene has CDR1 ENHRY and CDR2 SYGVKD. The CDR3 is 16 amino acids. Deletions cut 4 bases from V and 0 bases from J, with 15 bases between. CDR3: CAISGAPGLLNTEAFF. CDR3 DNA: TGTGCCATCAGTGGGGCCCCGGGCCTGTTGAACACTGAAGCTTTCTTT.

CDR3 in amino acids: CASSQDPVGTGRNTGELFF. The CDR3 DNA follows: TGCGCCAGCAGCCAAGATCCCGTAGGGACAGGGAGGAACACCGGGGAGCTGTTTTTT. This chain connects TRBV4-1 to TRBJ2-2; 9 bases line up with TRBD1. The CDR3 loop spans 19 amino acids. J lost 1 base, V lost 0 bases, and 9 bases had no gene match. CDR1 and CDR2 (germline): MGHRA, YSYEKL.

Points on this clone: One end of the junction is discordant with germline, which a read error may explain. Other DNA sequences within the sample encode an identical CDR3. The CDR3 DNA reads as TGTGCCAGCAGCCTAGACAGGGTAGCCGGGGAGCTGTTTTTT. Protein: CASSLDRVAGELFF. The rearrangement links TRBV11-2 to TRBJ2-2; 7 nucleotides align to TRBD1. The V gene's germline CDR1 is SGHAT and CDR2 FQNNGV. The CDR3 has 14 residues.

This chain connects TRBV6-5 to TRBJ1-4; D is perhaps TRBD1 (5 bases). The CDR3 covers 13 residues. CDR1 is MNHEY, CDR2 SVGAGI, per germline. The V and J ends lost 11 bases and 8 bases respectively, with 18 bases between them. CDR3 sequence (DNA): TGTGCCTCAAAGGGGAATAACGGGGAAAAACTGTTTTTT. Residues: CASKGNNGEKLFF.

This chain uses TRBV5-1 with TRBJ2-3; D is possibly TRBD1 or TRBD2 (5 bases each). Germline V lookup: CDR1 SGHRS, CDR2 YFSETQ. CDR3 length equals 14 residues. The ends were cut back, 7 bases at V and 0 bases at J, with 12 bases in the middle. The CDR3 DNA is TGCGCCAGCCAACCGGGACCCAGCACAGATACGCAGTATTTT. This codes for CASQPGPSTDTQYF.

The gene calls are TRBV28 and TRBJ1-5, with D hard to call. Germline lookup yields CDR1 MDHEN and CDR2 SYDVKM. Trimming removed 0 bases at V and 6 bases at J, with 12 bases between. This CDR3 is 15 amino acids long. The CDR3 DNA follows: TGTGCCAGCAGTTTATGGGCGTCAGCTCGTCAGCCCCAGCATTTT. This codes for CASSLWASARQPQHF.

CDR3 DNA: TGTGCCAGCAGTTTACGTCGGGAGGGCACCGGGGAGCTGTTTTTT. Translated, it gives CASSLRREGTGELFF. J is TRBJ2-2 and V is TRBV6-1; TRBD2 matches 8 bases. This CDR3 comprises 15 residues. J lost 4 bases, V lost 5 bases, and 6 bases had no gene match. Germline CDR1 and CDR2: MNHNS and SASEGT.

The chain employs TRBV5-4 and TRBJ2-5, with 7 bases that match TRBD2. Germline V CDR1 and CDR2: SGHNT, YYREEE (reference sequence). This CDR3 is built from 16 residues. Trimming took 3 bases from V and 2 from J; bases not matched to a gene: 10. The CDR3 spells CASSSSLEGGQETQYF. The CDR3 nucleotides read TGTGCCAGCAGCTCCTCTCTTGAGGGAGGGCAAGAGACCCAGTACTTC.

The CDR3 DNA sequence: TGTGCCAGCAGCTCCCCCGCGGGAGGGCCGTACGAGCAGTACTTC. It translates to CASSSPAGGPYEQYF. This chain connects TRBV6-1 to TRBJ2-7; 9 positions match TRBD2. CDR3 length: 15 residues. The V and J ends lost 6 bases and 4 bases, in that order; junction bases with no gene match: 10. Germline loops: CDR1 MNHNS, CDR2 SASEGT.

The rearrangement joins TRBV6-5 to TRBJ2-1; 9 bases line up with TRBD2. Trimming took 5 bases from V and 4 from J; bases not matched to a gene: 6. CDR1 is MNHEY and CDR2 is SVGAGI in the germline V gene. The CDR3 spans 15 residues. In DNA form, the CDR3 reads TGTGCCAGCAGTGTTAAGCGGGAGGCGTACAATGAGCAGTTCTTC. Protein: CASSVKREAYNEQFF.

The chain couples TRBV2 to TRBJ1-1; D unclear. The V gene lost 9 bases and the J gene lost 0 bases, with 11 bases spanning the gap. Germline CDR1 and CDR2: SNHLY and FYNNEI. CDR3 length: 13 residues. The CDR3 sequence is CARSKGLNTEAFF. CDR3 bases: TGTGCCAGATCCAAGGGATTGAACACTGAAGCTTTCTTT.

This chain links TRBV28 with TRBJ1-2, with 9 positions matching TRBD1. The J segment lost 8 bases and the V segment lost 7 bases, leaving 2 bases of the junction unmatched. CDR1 MDHEN and CDR2 SYDVKM come from the germline V gene. This CDR3 region has 11 residues. CDR3 nucleotide sequence: TGTGCCAGCACGGGACAGGGAGGCTACACCTTC. Its protein is CASTGQGGYTF.

In this sample, this clone turned up once. This may come from a read error, since a much larger clone is one base off. This sample also contains other DNA sequences that code for the same CDR3. The chain has TRBV7-2 and TRBJ1-2; weak D call: TRBD1 (6 bases). Trimming pared 5 bases from V and 2 bases from J, leaving 9 bases between. Germline CDR1 is SGHTA and CDR2 is FQGNSA. CDR3 size: 13 residues. CDR3 in amino acids: CASSPGQNYGYTF. The CDR3 region has the DNA TGTGCCAGCAGCCCTGGACAGAACTATGGCTACACCTTC.

V and J are TRBV25-1 and TRBJ1-1; D remains unclear. Trimming removed 11 bases at V and 5 bases at J, with 15 bases between. The CDR3 is made up of 12 amino acids. The germline V gene encodes CDR1 MGHDK and CDR2 SYGVNS. The CDR3 loop is CAPVRPETEAFF. The CDR3 nucleotides read TGTGCCCCTGTTCGCCCTGAAACTGAAGCTTTCTTT.

The rearrangement uses TRBV19 and TRBJ2-1; 16 positions agree with TRBD2. V shed 3 bases and J 12 bases; nucleotides not matched to a gene: 11. The CDR3 consists of 17 residues. CDR1 and CDR2 from the germline V gene are LNHDA and SQIVND (reference sequence). The CDR3 loop reads CASSIVPGLAGGPWQFF. The CDR3 DNA reads TGTGCCAGTAGTATTGTCCCGGGACTAGCGGGAGGGCCGTGGCAGTTCTTC.

V and J are TRBV6-1 and TRBJ1-1; weak D call: TRBD1 (6 bases). Looked up from germline, CDR1 is MNHNS and CDR2 is SASEGT. Trimming took off 6 bases at V and 3 bases at J, with 11 bases between the two ends. There are 13 residues in the CDR3. This chain's CDR3 is CASRGGADTEAFF. The CDR3 DNA sequence: TGTGCCAGCAGGGGGGGGGCGGACACTGAAGCTTTCTTT.

Ten or more counts support this clone. The chain employs TRBV9 and TRBJ1-1; a possible D gene is TRBD1 (6 bases). V gave up 3 bases and J gave up 4 bases, with 13 bases separating them. The V gene's germline CDR1 is SGDLS and CDR2 YYNGEE. This CDR3 region has 14 residues. The CDR3 nucleotides read TGTGCCAGCAGCGGAGGGGGTAGTAGCACTGAAGCTTTCTTT. It translates to CASSGGGSSTEAFF.

In its sample, this clone was seen a few times. This chain uses TRBV30 with TRBJ1-1, with D maybe TRBD1 (5 bases). There are 12 residues in the CDR3. Trimming left V 8 bases short and J 1 base short, with 11 bases between. Looked up from germline, CDR1 is GTSNPN and CDR2 is SVGIG (reference sequence). CDR3 nucleotide sequence: TGTGCCGGTAGTAGGGGGAACACTGAAGCTTTCTTT. Protein: CAGSRGNTEAFF. Looking up the rest from reference TRBV30 and TRBJ1-1 gives the full variable domain: SQTIHQWPATLVQPVGSPLSLECTVEGTSNPNLYWYRQAAGRGLQLLFYSVGIGQISSEVPQNLSASRPQDRQFILSSKKLLLSDSGFYLCAGSRGNTEAFFGQGTRLTVV.

V gene TRBV18 combines with J gene TRBJ1-4; D is possibly TRBD1 (6 bases). Between the trimmed V and J ends, which lost 3 bases and 8 bases, there was a span of 16 bases. The CDR3 is made up of 15 amino acids. Germline V CDR1 and CDR2: KGHSH, LQKENI. CDR3 DNA: TGTGCCAGCTCACCGACCGGACAGAAAGGAGAAAAACTGTTTTTT. Translation: CASSPTGQKGEKLFF.

On this clone: Other DNA sequences in this sample translate to the same CDR3. The rearrangement links TRBV14 to TRBJ1-2, with TRBD1 identical over 10 bases. The germline gives CDR1 SGHDN, CDR2 FVKESK. The CDR3 extends over 14 amino acids. Trimming removed 1 base from V and 6 bases from J; junction bases left unmatched: 2. In DNA form, the CDR3 reads TGTGCCAGCAGCCAAGTGACAGGGGGCGATGGCTACACCTTC. This gives the protein CASSQVTGGDGYTF.

This sequence joins TRBV5-4 and TRBJ2-1; D unresolved. Trimming took off 2 bases at V and 5 bases at J, with 5 bases between the two ends. The CDR3 is 12 amino acids. Germline lookup yields CDR1 SGHNT and CDR2 YYREEE (reference sequence). CDR3 DNA sequence: TGTGCCAGCAGCTTCGCTAACAATGAGCAGTTCTTC. As protein: CASSFANNEQFF.

This clone was observed once. J is TRBJ1-2 and V is TRBV7-2; 7 bases match TRBD1. V lost 1 base and J lost 6; bases outside the gene matches: 8. The CDR3 has 15 residues. Germline V gives CDR1 SGHTA, CDR2 FQGNSA. The CDR3 sequence: CASSLVKGGLDGYTF. CDR3 sequence (DNA): TGTGCCAGCAGCTTAGTTAAAGGGGGCTTGGATGGCTACACCTTC.

This rearrangement joins TRBV29-1 to TRBJ2-7; 9 bases are a match to TRBD2. Per germline, CDR1 SQVTM and CDR2 ANQGSEA. The junction had 9 bases not matched to a gene; V was cut back by 6 bases and J by 6 bases. CDR3 size: 13 residues. The CDR3 sequence: CSVGTSSTSEQYF. Written as DNA, the CDR3 is TGCAGCGTAGGGACTAGCTCCACTAGCGAGCAGTACTTC.

V and J are TRBV25-1 and TRBJ2-1, with D hard to call. Trimming removed 5 bases at V and 8 bases at J, with 10 bases between. From germline, CDR1 is MGHDK and CDR2 SYGVNS. This CDR3 spans 12 amino acids. The CDR3 loop reads CASSHMFDEQFF. The CDR3 DNA follows: TGTGCCAGCAGTCACATGTTCGATGAGCAGTTCTTC.

The chain has TRBV6-1 and TRBJ2-2; unclear D gene. There are 12 residues in the CDR3. The V gene lost 8 bases and the J gene lost 6 bases, with 10 bases spanning the gap. Germline V gene data show CDR1 as MNHNS and CDR2 as SASEGT. The CDR3: CASSQRPGELFF. The CDR3 DNA reads as TGTGCCAGCTCCCAGCGACCCGGGGAGCTGTTTTTT.

This chain connects TRBV15 to TRBJ2-3; unclear D gene. CDR3 length: 12 amino acids. Deletions cut 5 bases from V and 5 bases from J, with 8 bases between. Germline lookup yields CDR1 LNHNV and CDR2 YYDKDF (reference sequence). The CDR3 reads CATSSPGDTQYF. CDR3 nucleotide sequence: TGTGCCACCAGCTCTCCGGGAGATACGCAGTATTTT. Complete variable domain (other parts from reference TRBV15 and TRBJ2-3): DAMVIQNPRYQVTQFGKPVTLSCSQTLNHNVMYWYQQKSSQAPKLLFHYYDKDFNNEADTPDNFQSRRPNTSFCFLDIRSPGLGDTAMYLCATSSPGDTQYFGPGTRLTVL.